The 16 T cell receptor beta chains below were found in one sample sequenced in a study of Ad26.COV2.S vaccination and SARS-CoV-2 variants. TCRdb's copy holds only in-frame clones and misses some; the assay was immunoSEQ multiplex PCR. The sample yields about 350,000 clones, about 91% seen once. The starting material was peripheral blood, obtained after recovery from COVID-19. Source of these receptors: a human donor who had recovered from COVID-19.

The chain carries TRBV5-4 and TRBJ2-5; D gene uncertain. V lost 4 bases and J 5 bases, leaving 18 bases between the germline ends. Germline assignment: CDR1 SGHNT and CDR2 YYREEE (reference sequence). This CDR3 is built from 15 residues. The DNA of the CDR3 is TGTGCCAGCAGCCCTCCGGTACACGGTCGGGAGACCCAGTACTTC. Amino acids: CASSPPVHGRETQYF.

This sequence joins TRBV6-9 and TRBJ2-7, with a weak D call TRBD2 (6 bases). The CDR3 is 21 amino acids. CDR1 MNHGY and CDR2 SVAAGI come from the germline V gene. Trimming shortened V by 0 bases and J by 5 bases, and 32 bases separated the two germline ends. CDR3: CASSYSFFGLDRRDFTHEQYF. As DNA, the CDR3 is TGTGCCAGCAGTTATTCGTTCTTCGGGTTGGATCGGAGGGATTTCACCCACGAGCAGTACTTC.

The rearrangement joins TRBV10-3 to TRBJ1-1; D gene uncertain. Germline CDR1 and CDR2: ENHRY and SYGVKD. V was cut by 5 bases and J by 1 base, with 11 bases left in between. The CDR3 loop spans 14 amino acids. The CDR3 protein is CAISWTRGNTEAFF. The CDR3 DNA sequence: TGTGCCATCAGTTGGACCCGGGGGAACACTGAAGCTTTCTTT.

The chain uses TRBV9 and TRBJ2-7; TRBD1 aligns across 9 bases. After removal of 2 bases from V and 5 bases from J, the junction contained 5 bases not matched to a gene. The CDR3 has 14 amino acids. CDR1 SGDLS and CDR2 YYNGEE come from the germline V gene. The CDR3 region is CASSVDRGGHEQYF. CDR3 DNA sequence: TGTGCCAGCAGCGTGGACAGGGGTGGTCACGAGCAGTACTTC.

This chain joins TRBV29-1 and TRBJ1-2; a possible D gene is TRBD1 (5 bases). The germline V and J ends were trimmed by 7 bases and 2 bases, with 14 bases remaining between them. Per germline, CDR1 SQVTM and CDR2 ANQGSEA. The length of the CDR3 is 13 residues. The CDR3 region has the DNA TGCAGCGCCGACCGGGGGGAAAACTATGGCTACACCTTC. It yields the protein CSADRGENYGYTF. Complete variable domain (other parts from reference TRBV29-1 and TRBJ1-2): SAVISQKPSRDICQRGTSLTIQCQVDSQVTMMFWYRQQPGQSLTLIATANQGSEATYESGFVIDKFPISRPNLTFSTLTVSNMSPEDSSIYLCSADRGENYGYTFGSGTRLTVV.

This clone has just one count. The chain joins TRBV6-1 to TRBJ1-1; D is uncertain. Germline V gene lookup returns CDR1 MNHNS and CDR2 SASEGT. This CDR3 has 17 residues. Trimming removed 1 base at V and 3 bases at J, with 18 bases between. CDR3 loop: CASSEGRWNRPDTEAFF. The CDR3 DNA reads as TGTGCCAGCAGTGAAGGTAGGTGGAATAGGCCAGACACTGAAGCTTTCTTT.

This chain uses TRBV7-9 with TRBJ2-3; D is undetermined. CDR3 size: 13 residues. Germline-derived CDR1 and CDR2 are SEHNR and FQNEAQ (reference sequence). V gave up 5 bases and J gave up 5 bases, with 11 bases separating them. CDR3 DNA sequence: TGTGCCAGCAGCGCCCTCCTGGGAGATACGCAGTATTTT. Translating gives CASSALLGDTQYF. Full variable domain (missing parts from reference TRBV7-9 and TRBJ2-3): DTGVSQNPRHKITKRGQNVTFRCDPISEHNRLYWYRQTLGQGPEFLTYFQNEAQLEKSRLLSDRFSAERPKGSFSTLEIQRTEQGDSAMYLCASSALLGDTQYFGPGTRLTVL.

This rearrangement joins TRBV27 to TRBJ1-2; TRBD1 matches 7 bases. There are 15 residues in the CDR3. J was trimmed by 2 bases and V by 6 bases; bases with no gene match: 9. The germline gives CDR1 MNHEY, CDR2 SMNVEV (reference sequence). The CDR3 nucleotides are TGTGCCAGCAGGCAACAGGGGCGACTCAACTATGGCTACACCTTC. Translation: CASRQQGRLNYGYTF.

This rearrangement joins TRBV5-1 to TRBJ2-2; D not resolved. Germline values: CDR1 SGHRS, CDR2 YFSETQ. The CDR3 contains 12 residues. Trimming removed 4 bases from V and 2 bases from J, with 3 bases in between. DNA for the CDR3: TGCGCCAGCAGCATTAACACCGGGGAGCTGTTTTTT. It specifies CASSINTGELFF.

This rearrangement joins TRBV5-1 to TRBJ2-2; unclear D gene. The CDR3 sequence is 15 residues long. Germline CDR1 is SGHRS and CDR2 is YFSETQ. V was shortened by 0 bases and J by 2 bases, with 8 bases between the two germline ends. This CDR3 reads CASSLETNNTGELFF. The CDR3 DNA follows: TGCGCCAGCAGCTTGGAGACCAATAACACCGGGGAGCTGTTTTTT.

This chain connects TRBV7-6 to TRBJ2-3; either TRBD1 or TRBD2 may fit D (5 bases each). V was cut by 2 bases and J by 1 base, with 13 bases left in between. The CDR3 runs to 16 residues. CDR1 SGHVS and CDR2 FNYEAQ come from the germline V gene. CDR3 nucleotides: TGTGCCAGCAGCTTATCCCGAACGGGGCGCACAGATACGCAGTATTTT. Translated: CASSLSRTGRTDTQYF.

The chain is built from TRBV6-2 or TRBV6-3 and TRBJ2-7; D unclear. Trimming removed 0 bases at V and 2 bases at J, with 11 bases between. This CDR3 has 15 amino acids. Germline lookup yields CDR1 MNHEY and CDR2 SVGEGT. The CDR3 region is CASSYSSDLTYEQYF. CDR3 nucleotides: TGTGCCAGCAGTTACTCATCCGATTTAACCTACGAGCAGTACTTC.

The chain joins TRBV7-2 to TRBJ1-5; D remains ambiguous. Trimming stripped 3 bases from V and 9 bases from J, with 12 bases between. The CDR3 is 13 amino acids. Germline V lookup: CDR1 SGHTA, CDR2 FQGNSA. CDR3 in DNA: TGTGCCAGCAGCTTGGCCACTCTACGGCCCCAGCATTTT. It encodes CASSLATLRPQHF. The full variable domain, with the rest looked up from reference TRBV7-2 and TRBJ1-5, is GAGVSQSPSNKVTEKGKDVELRCDPISGHTALYWYRQSLGQGLEFLIYFQGNSAPDKSGLPSDRFSAERTGGSVSTLTIQRTQQEDSAVYLCASSLATLRPQHFGDGTRLSIL.

In this sample, this clone turned up once. The J gene is TRBJ1-2, the V gene TRBV12-3 or TRBV12-4, with no clear D. This CDR3 spans 12 amino acids. Trimming cost V 5 bases and J 5 bases, with 9 bases left between them. CDR3 bases: TGTGCCAGCAGTATAACGGTGTATGGCTACACCTTC. As protein: CASSITVYGYTF.

The V call is TRBV7-2, the J call TRBJ2-1; either TRBD1 or TRBD2 may fit D (5 bases each). Between the trimmed V and J ends, which lost 5 bases and 8 bases, there was a span of 16 bases. Per the germline V gene, CDR1 is SGHTA and CDR2 is FQGNSA. This CDR3 is 14 amino acids long. The CDR3 protein is CASSPLLEGYEQFF. The CDR3 bases are TGTGCCAGCAGCCCTCTCCTCGAGGGGTATGAGCAGTTCTTC.

J is TRBJ2-7 and V is TRBV9; maybe TRBD1 (8 bases). CDR3 length: 14 amino acids. V was clipped by 7 bases and J by 5 bases, with 19 bases between them. Germline loops: CDR1 SGDLS, CDR2 YYNGEE. The CDR3 loop reads CASGSQGGRDEQYF. CDR3 in DNA: TGTGCCAGCGGCTCACAGGGGGGGAGGGACGAGCAGTACTTC.